Listed below are T cell receptor beta chains from one sample, sequenced in a study of blood T cell repertoires in COVID-19. Method: immunoSEQ multiplex PCR; TCRdb's copy keeps in-frame clones and lacks some. The data hold roughly 350,000 clones, with around 86% observed a single time. Sequencing input: peripheral blood. These receptor sequences come from a woman in her forties or fifties with COVID-19, enrolled during active disease. Each CDR3 is given with its conserved first and last residue. A D gene is named only where the DNA matches it firmly. Size values are once, few and many counts, or a class for expanded clones, and some rows have none.

TRBD2	.	TRBJ2-6	TRBV7-6	TGTGCCAGCAGCTCCGGGAGGGGTGGATCTGGGGCCAACGTCCTAACTTTC	CASSSGRGGSGANVLTF
TRBD1	.	TRBJ2-3	TRBV7-8	TGTGCCAGCAGCTTATACCAGGGGGACGGAACGCAGTATTTT	CASSLYQGDGTQYF
TRBD1	.	TRBJ1-2	TRBV3-1/TRBV3-2	TGTGCCAGCAGCCAGGTGACAGGGGACTATGGCTACACCTTC	CASSQVTGDYGYTF
.	.	TRBJ2-5	TRBV2	TGTGCCAGCAGTGAAACGCAGGGGAGGGGTTCAGAGACCCAGTACTTC	CASSETQGRGSETQYF
.	.	TRBJ1-1	TRBV9	TGTGCCAGCAGCGTAGCCGCGGGGACGGGCACTGAAGCTTTCTTT	CASSVAAGTGTEAFF
.	once	TRBJ2-3	TRBV7-2	TGTGCCAGCAGCCCCTCCTATAGTGCCACAGATACGCAGTATTTT	CASSPSYSATDTQYF
.	.	TRBJ2-7	TRBV27	TGTGCCAGCAGTTCTGCCTACCACACCGGGGCCTACGAGCAGTACTTC	CASSSAYHTGAYEQYF
TRBD1	many	TRBJ1-5	TRBV6-5	TGTGCCAGCAGTTCGTACAGGGGGGGTCATGCGCCCCAGCATTTT	CASSSYRGGHAPQHF
TRBD1	.	TRBJ1-1	TRBV15	TGTGCCACCAGCAGAGATATTAGACAGGGTCGTGTCAACACTGAAGCTTTCTTT	CATSRDIRQGRVNTEAFF
TRBD1	once	TRBJ2-5	TRBV19	TGTGCCAGTAGCGTGGGACAGGGGGCCCTGGAGACCCAGTACTTC	CASSVGQGALETQYF
.	few	TRBJ2-2	TRBV2	TGTGCCAGCAAAAGGAGCACCGGGGAGCTGTTTTTT	CASKRSTGELFF
TRBD2	.	TRBJ2-2	TRBV9	TGTGCCGGCAGTTCCGGGAGGGCCGCCGGGGAGCTGTTTTTT	CAGSSGRAAGELFF
.	.	TRBJ2-1	TRBV20-1	TGCAGTATCGAGAGGAGCCATGAGCAGTTCTTC	CSIERSHEQFF
.	few	TRBJ1-5	TRBV27	TGTGCCAGCAGTACTTTTATGGCTCAGGGTGTCAATCAGCCCCAGCATTTT	CASSTFMAQGVNQPQHF
TRBD2	.	TRBJ2-1	TRBV18	TGTGCCAGCTCACCATGGACTAGCGGGATTCGAAATGAGCAGTTCTTC	CASSPWTSGIRNEQFF
TRBD1	.	TRBJ2-1	TRBV10-3	TGTGCCACCGAGGTGGGACAGGGAAATGGAAATGAGCAGTTCTTC	CATEVGQGNGNEQFF
TRBD1	.	TRBJ1-2	TRBV5-1	TGCGCCAGCAGCTTACGACAGGGTGGAACTAATGGCTACACCTTC	CASSLRQGGTNGYTF
.	.	TRBJ2-3	TRBV3-1/TRBV3-2	TGTGCCAGCAGCCAACTCCAAAGGGGTAGCACAGATACGCAGTATTTT	CASSQLQRGSTDTQYF
TRBD1	.	TRBJ2-2	TRBV2	TGTGCCAGCAGTAGACAGGGGGCGCGTCCCGGGGAGCTGTTTTTT	CASSRQGARPGELFF
.	.	TRBJ2-3	TRBV30	TGTGCCTGGAGTAGGGGGAGGGAGACTAGCAGCACAGATACGCAGTATTTT	CAWSRGRETSSTDTQYF
TRBD2	.	TRBJ2-1	TRBV7-2	TGTGCCAGCAGCGCCGGGACTAGCAGCTACAATGAGCAGTTCTTC	CASSAGTSSYNEQFF
TRBD2	.	TRBJ2-1	TRBV24-1	TGTGCCACCAGTGAACGCGGGAGGGGGAATGAGCAGTTCTTC	CATSERGRGNEQFF
.	.	TRBJ2-1	TRBV6-5	TGTGCCAGCAGGGGGGCGGCCGTCTATGAGCAGTTCTTC	CASRGAAVYEQFF
.	.	TRBJ2-1	TRBV25-1	TGTGCCAGCAGTGCCCAGGGGGGCAATGAGCAGTTCTTC	CASSAQGGNEQFF
.	.	TRBJ2-1	TRBV5-3	TGTGCCAGAAGATACCGAGGGGGTTTTCATGGGCAGTTCTTC	CARRYRGGFHGQFF
TRBD1	once	TRBJ1-6	TRBV3-1/TRBV3-2	TGTGCCAGCAGCCTACCGGGGACAGGGAATAATTCACCCCTCCACTTT	CASSLPGTGNNSPLHF
.	once	TRBJ2-1	TRBV9	TGTGCCAGCAGCGTAAGTCAGGAACCCACGAATGAGCAGTTCTTC	CASSVSQEPTNEQFF
.	.	TRBJ1-6	TRBV7-9	TGTGCCAGCAATCCGAGGGATTCACCCCTCCACTTT	CASNPRDSPLHF
.	.	TRBJ2-7	TRBV10-1	TGCGCCAGCAAGCTTCGGACAGTCTGGTACTACGAGCAGTACTTC	CASKLRTVWYYEQYF
.	.	TRBJ1-1	TRBV7-2	TGTGCCAGCAGCTTGGGACACAAGAACACTGAAGCTTTCTTT	CASSLGHKNTEAFF